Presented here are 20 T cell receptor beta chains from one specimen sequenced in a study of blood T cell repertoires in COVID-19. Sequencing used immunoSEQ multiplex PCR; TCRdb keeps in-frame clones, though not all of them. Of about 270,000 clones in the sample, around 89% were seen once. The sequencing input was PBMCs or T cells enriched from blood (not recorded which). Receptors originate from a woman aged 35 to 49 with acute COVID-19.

CDR3 region: CASSITGGFLHTEAFF. Here the CDR3 DNA reads TGTGCCAGTAGTATAACAGGGGGGTTCTTACACACTGAAGCTTTCTTT. This chain joins TRBV19 and TRBJ1-1, with 8 bases aligning to TRBD1. Germline assignment: CDR1 LNHDA and CDR2 SQIVND (reference sequence). This CDR3 region has 16 residues. With V trimmed by 2 bases and J by 3 bases, 8 bases remained unmatched. Based on the CDR3 plus reference TRBV19 and TRBJ1-1, the full variable domain is DGGITQSPKYLFRKEGQNVTLSCEQNLNHDAMYWYRQDPGQGLRLIYYSQIVNDFQKGDIAEGYSVSREKKESFPLTVTSAQKNPTAFYLCASSITGGFLHTEAFFGQGTRLTVV.

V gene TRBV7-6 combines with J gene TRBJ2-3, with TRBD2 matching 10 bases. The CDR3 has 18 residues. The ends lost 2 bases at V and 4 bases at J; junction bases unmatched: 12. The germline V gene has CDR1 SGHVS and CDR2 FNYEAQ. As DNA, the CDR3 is TGTGCCAGCAGCTTATCGCCCCCAGCTAGCGGGAGCCCAGATACGCAGTATTTT. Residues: CASSLSPPASGSPDTQYF.

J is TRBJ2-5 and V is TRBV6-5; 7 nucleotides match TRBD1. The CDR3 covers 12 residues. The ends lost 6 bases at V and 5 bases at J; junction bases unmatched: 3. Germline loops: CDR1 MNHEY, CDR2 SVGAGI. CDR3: CASRTGTETQYF. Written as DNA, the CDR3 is TGTGCCAGCAGGACAGGGACGGAGACCCAGTACTTC.

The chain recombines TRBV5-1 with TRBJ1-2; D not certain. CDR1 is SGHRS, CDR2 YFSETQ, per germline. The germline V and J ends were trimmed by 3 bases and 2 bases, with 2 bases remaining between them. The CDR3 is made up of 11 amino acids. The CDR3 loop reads CASSSNYGYTF. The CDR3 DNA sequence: TGCGCCAGCAGCTCGAACTATGGCTACACCTTC.

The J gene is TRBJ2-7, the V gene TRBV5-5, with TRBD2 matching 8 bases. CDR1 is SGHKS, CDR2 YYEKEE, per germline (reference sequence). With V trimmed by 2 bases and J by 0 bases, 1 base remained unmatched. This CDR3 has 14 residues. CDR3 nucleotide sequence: TGTGCCAGCAGCTTCAGCGGGAGCTCCTACGAGCAGTACGTC. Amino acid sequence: CASSFSGSSYEQYV.

The CDR3 loop reads CASSPPGGGNYGYTF. CDR3 DNA sequence: TGTGCCAGCAGCCCCCCGGGGGGTGGGAACTATGGCTACACCTTC. This chain joins TRBV28 and TRBJ1-2; a weak D match, TRBD1 (5 bases). In germline, CDR1 is MDHEN, CDR2 SYDVKM. Trimming shortened V by 6 bases and J by 2 bases, and 16 bases separated the two germline ends. The CDR3 consists of 15 residues.

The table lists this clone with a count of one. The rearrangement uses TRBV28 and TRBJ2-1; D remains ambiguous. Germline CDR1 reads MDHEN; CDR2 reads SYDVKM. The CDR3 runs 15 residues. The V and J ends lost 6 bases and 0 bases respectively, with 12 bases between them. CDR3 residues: CASSNIATSYNEQFF. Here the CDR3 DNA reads TGTGCCAGCAGCAATATAGCCACCTCCTACAATGAGCAGTTCTTC. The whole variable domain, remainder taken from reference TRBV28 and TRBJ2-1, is DVKVTQSSRYLVKRTGEKVFLECVQDMDHENMFWYRQDPGLGLRLIYFSYDVKMKEKGDIPEGYSVSREKKERFSLILESASTNQTSMYLCASSNIATSYNEQFFGPGTRLTVL.

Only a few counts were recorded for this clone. The CDR3 loop is CASSLGGQGGTEAFF. The CDR3 nucleotides read TGTGCCAGCAGCTTGGGGGGACAGGGCGGCACTGAAGCTTTCTTT. V is TRBV7-6 and J is TRBJ1-1; 9 bases agree with TRBD1. J gave up 4 bases and V 3 bases, and 6 bases lay outside the gene matches. CDR3 length: 15 amino acids. Germline CDR1 and CDR2: SGHVS and FNYEAQ. Together with reference TRBV7-6 and TRBJ1-1, the CDR3 gives the full variable domain: GAGVSQSPRYKVTKRGQDVALRCDPISGHVSLYWYRQALGQGPEFLTYFNYEAQQDKSGLPNDRFSAERPEGSISTLTIQRTEQRDSAMYRCASSLGGQGGTEAFFGQGTRLTVV.

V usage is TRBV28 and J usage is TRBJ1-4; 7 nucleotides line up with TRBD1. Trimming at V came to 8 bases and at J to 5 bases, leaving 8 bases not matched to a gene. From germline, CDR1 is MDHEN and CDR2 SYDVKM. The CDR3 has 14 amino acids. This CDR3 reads CASLAGTANEKLFF. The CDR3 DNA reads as TGTGCCAGCCTAGCAGGGACAGCAAATGAAAAACTGTTTTTT.

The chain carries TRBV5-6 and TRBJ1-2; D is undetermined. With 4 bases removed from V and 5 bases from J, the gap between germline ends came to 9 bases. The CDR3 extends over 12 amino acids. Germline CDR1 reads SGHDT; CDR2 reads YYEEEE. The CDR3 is CASSADIYGYTF. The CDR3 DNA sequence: TGTGCCAGCAGCGCCGACATATATGGCTACACCTTC.

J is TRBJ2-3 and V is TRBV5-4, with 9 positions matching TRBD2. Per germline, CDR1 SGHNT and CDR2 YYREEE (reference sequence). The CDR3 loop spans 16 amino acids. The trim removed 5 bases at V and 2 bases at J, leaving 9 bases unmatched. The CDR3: CASRWGLAEATDTQYF. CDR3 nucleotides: TGTGCCAGCAGGTGGGGACTAGCAGAAGCCACAGATACGCAGTATTTT.

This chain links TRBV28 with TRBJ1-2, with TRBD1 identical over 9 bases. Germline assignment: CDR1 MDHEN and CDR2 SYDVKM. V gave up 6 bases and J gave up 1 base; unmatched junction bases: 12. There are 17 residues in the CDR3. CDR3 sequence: CASRGQGRPPINYGYTF. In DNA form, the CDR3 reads TGTGCCAGCAGGGGACAGGGTAGACCCCCAATTAACTATGGCTACACCTTC.

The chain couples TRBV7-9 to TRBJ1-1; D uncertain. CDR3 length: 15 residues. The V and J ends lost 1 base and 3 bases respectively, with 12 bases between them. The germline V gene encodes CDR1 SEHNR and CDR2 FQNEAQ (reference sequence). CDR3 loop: CASSLELRAYTEAFF. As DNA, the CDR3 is TGTGCCAGCAGCTTAGAGTTGAGGGCTTACACTGAAGCTTTCTTT.

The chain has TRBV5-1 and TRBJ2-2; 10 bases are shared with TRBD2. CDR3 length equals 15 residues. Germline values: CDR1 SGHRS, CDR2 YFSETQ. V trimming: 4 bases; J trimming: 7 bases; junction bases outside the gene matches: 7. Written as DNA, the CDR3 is TGCGCCAGCAGCAAGCTAGCGGGAGAGGACGGGGAGCTGTTTTTT. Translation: CASSKLAGEDGELFF.

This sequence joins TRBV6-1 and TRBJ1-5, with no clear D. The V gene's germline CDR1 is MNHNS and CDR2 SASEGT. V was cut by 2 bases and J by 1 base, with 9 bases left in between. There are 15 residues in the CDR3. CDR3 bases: TGTGCCAGCAGTGAACTTGGGGAGAGCAATCAGCCCCAGCATTTT. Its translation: CASSELGESNQPQHF.

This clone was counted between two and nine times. The CDR3 region is CASSLTGNRKETQYF. The CDR3 nucleotides read TGTGCCAGCAGTTTAACAGGGAACCGGAAAGAGACCCAGTACTTC. V usage is TRBV28 and J usage is TRBJ2-5; D may be TRBD1 (6 bases). V dropped 2 bases and J dropped 3 bases, with 13 bases sitting between them. Germline CDR1 reads MDHEN; CDR2 reads SYDVKM. The CDR3 totals 15 residues.

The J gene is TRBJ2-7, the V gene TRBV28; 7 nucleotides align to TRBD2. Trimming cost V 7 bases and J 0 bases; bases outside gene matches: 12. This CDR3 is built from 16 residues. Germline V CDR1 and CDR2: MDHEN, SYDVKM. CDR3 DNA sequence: TGTGCCAGCACCCTTATGGGGGGGTTGAGCTCCTACGAGCAGTACTTC. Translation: CASTLMGGLSSYEQYF.

The CDR3 protein is CASSQDPSTDTQYF. In DNA form, the CDR3 reads TGCGCCAGCAGCCAAGATCCTAGCACAGATACGCAGTATTTT. The chain has TRBV4-1 and TRBJ2-3; D uncertain. This CDR3 is built from 14 residues. CDR1 and CDR2 from the germline V gene are MGHRA and YSYEKL. V was trimmed by 0 bases and J by 0 bases, leaving 4 bases between them.

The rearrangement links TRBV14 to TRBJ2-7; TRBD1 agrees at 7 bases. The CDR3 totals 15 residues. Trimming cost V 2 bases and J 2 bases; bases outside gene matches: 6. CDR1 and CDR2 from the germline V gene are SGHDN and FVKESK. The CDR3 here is CASSQPGTDAYEQYF. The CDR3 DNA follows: TGTGCCAGCAGCCAACCCGGGACAGATGCCTACGAGCAGTACTTC.

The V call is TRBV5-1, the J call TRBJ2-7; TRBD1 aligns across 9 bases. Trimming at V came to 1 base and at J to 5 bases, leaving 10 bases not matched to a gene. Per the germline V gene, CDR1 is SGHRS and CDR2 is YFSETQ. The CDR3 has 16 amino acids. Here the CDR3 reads CASSLYGTGSANEQYF. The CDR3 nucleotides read TGCGCCAGCAGCTTGTACGGGACAGGGTCTGCAAACGAGCAGTACTTC.